Shown below are 32 T cell receptor beta chains from a single sample sequenced in a study of shared clonotypes between healthy human individuals. Produced via immunoSEQ multiplex PCR; TCRdb's table is partial and in-frame only. In the table there are 550,000 to 600,000 clones, 70% to 80% of which are singletons. Sample: PBMCs. The source of these receptors is a woman aged 40 to 49 in good health. Some clones in this sample may be carry-over from other donors' samples.

V and J are TRBV28 and TRBJ2-5, with D unclear. CDR1 and CDR2 (germline): MDHEN, SYDVKM. The V end was cut by 5 bases, the J end by 5 bases, with 24 bases between. This CDR3 spans 17 amino acids. In DNA form, the CDR3 reads TGTGCCAGCAGTCTCCCGGGCTCGGCCCGTAGTAGGGAGACCCAGTACTTC. This gives the protein CASSLPGSARSRETQYF.

The chain recombines TRBV2 with TRBJ2-1, with 14 bases that match TRBD2. Unmatched junction bases numbered 8, after V lost 7 bases and J lost 9 bases. The CDR3 extends over 15 amino acids. The germline gives CDR1 SNHLY, CDR2 FYNNEI. The CDR3 DNA reads TGTGCCAGCACCCTAGGGACTAGCGGGAGTGGTGAGCAGTTCTTC. Amino acids: CASTLGTSGSGEQFF. The full variable domain, in which reference TRBV2 and TRBJ2-1 provide the parts outside the CDR3, is EPEVTQTPSHQVTQMGQEVILRCVPISNHLYFYWYRQILGQKVEFLVSFYNNEISEKSEIFDDQFSVERPDGSNFTLKIRSTKLEDSAMYFCASTLGTSGSGEQFFGPGTRLTVL.

Only one count was recorded for this clone. J is TRBJ2-3 and V is TRBV5-6; 7 nucleotides agree with TRBD2. CDR3 length: 15 amino acids. With V trimmed by 0 bases and J by 2 bases, 3 bases remained unmatched. Germline V gene sequence: CDR1 SGHDT, CDR2 YYEEEE. CDR3 bases: TGTGCCAGCAGCTTGGAAGGGAGGGCCACAGATACGCAGTATTTT. Its protein is CASSLEGRATDTQYF. Together with reference TRBV5-6 and TRBJ2-3, the CDR3 gives the full variable domain: DAGVTQSPTHLIKTRGQQVTLRCSPKSGHDTVSWYQQALGQGPQFIFQYYEEEERQRGNFPDRFSGHQFPNYSSELNVNALLLGDSALYLCASSLEGRATDTQYFGPGTRLTVL.

This clone was detected only a few times. The chain carries TRBV11-1 and TRBJ1-2; perhaps TRBD1 as D (5 bases). The length of the CDR3 is 13 residues. V was pared by 4 bases and J by 4 bases, with 10 bases between. Germline CDR1 and CDR2: SGHAT and FQDESV (reference sequence). CDR3 nucleotide sequence: TGTGCCAGCAGCTGGCAGGGCTCCTATGGCTACACCTTC. It encodes CASSWQGSYGYTF. Drawing the rest from reference TRBV11-1 and TRBJ1-2, the complete variable domain is EAEVAQSPRYKITEKSQAVAFWCDPISGHATLYWYRQILGQGPELLVQFQDESVVDDSQLPKDRFSAERLKGVDSTLKIQPAELGDSAMYLCASSWQGSYGYTFGSGTRLTVV.

This clone was detected only a few times. The genes are TRBV28 and TRBJ1-2, with D possibly being TRBD1 (6 bases). Trimming cost V 7 bases and J 0 bases, with 15 bases left between them. Germline lookup yields CDR1 MDHEN and CDR2 SYDVKM. This CDR3 contains 15 residues. As DNA, the CDR3 is TGTGCCAGCAACGACGGGACAAAAGCTAACTATGGCTACACCTTC. This sequence encodes CASNDGTKANYGYTF.

The chain has TRBV6-1 and TRBJ2-1, with TRBD2 identical over 11 bases. J was trimmed by 4 bases and V by 4 bases; bases with no gene match: 6. Per germline, CDR1 MNHNS and CDR2 SASEGT. The CDR3 sequence is 16 residues long. CDR3 sequence (DNA): TGTGCCAGCAGTGGATCGGTAGCGGGAGGGTACAATGAGCAGTTCTTC. Its protein product is CASSGSVAGGYNEQFF.

The chain employs TRBV7-8 and TRBJ1-4; the D gene is possibly TRBD1 (6 bases). The CDR3 runs 15 residues. Germline assignment: CDR1 SGHVS and CDR2 FQNEAQ. Trimming left V 0 bases short and J 5 bases short, with 10 bases between. This CDR3 reads CASSLADSSNEKLFF. Here the CDR3 DNA reads TGTGCCAGCAGCTTAGCGGACAGCTCGAATGAAAAACTGTTTTTT.

This clone was seen more than once but under ten times. This CDR3 reads CASSGPGHEQYF. The CDR3 bases are TGCGCCAGCAGCGGCCCGGGACACGAGCAGTACTTC. This chain links TRBV5-1 with TRBJ2-7; D may correspond to TRBD1 or TRBD2 (5 bases each). CDR1 is SGHRS, CDR2 YFSETQ, per germline. This CDR3 has 12 residues. Trimming shortened V by 4 bases and J by 5 bases, and 10 bases separated the two germline ends. Variable domain in full (rest from reference TRBV5-1 and TRBJ2-7): KAGVTQTPRYLIKTRGQQVTLSCSPISGHRSVSWYQQTPGQGLQFLFEYFSETQRNKGNFPGRFSGRQFSNSRSEMNVSTLELGDSALYLCASSGPGHEQYFGPGTRLTVT.

The CDR3 sequence is CASSVPGTDTQYF. CDR3 DNA sequence: TGTGCCAGCAGCGTACCGGGCACAGATACGCAGTATTTT. The chain links TRBV6-5 to TRBJ2-3, with D hard to call. Trimming took 6 bases from V and 1 from J, leaving 8 bases between them. The length of the CDR3 is 13 residues. The germline CDR1 and CDR2 sequences are MNHEY and SVGAGI.

This clone was seen a few times. This chain links TRBV5-1 with TRBJ2-1; tentative D call: TRBD1 (7 bases). The V end lost 0 bases, the J end lost 0 bases, and 13 bases lay between the germline ends. CDR1 and CDR2 from the germline V gene are SGHRS and YFSETQ. This CDR3 has 17 amino acids. CDR3 amino acids: CASSLGGGDSSYNEQFF. CDR3 nucleotides: TGCGCCAGCAGCTTGGGTGGAGGGGACAGCTCCTACAATGAGCAGTTCTTC.

The chain joins TRBV5-5 to TRBJ2-6; D is unresolved. The V and J ends lost 1 base and 0 bases respectively, with 5 bases between them. This CDR3 has 15 amino acids. CDR1 is SGHKS, CDR2 YYEKEE, per germline (reference sequence). The CDR3 reads CASSLQPSGANVLTF. CDR3 DNA sequence: TGTGCCAGCAGCTTGCAACCCTCTGGGGCCAACGTCCTGACTTTC.

As DNA, the CDR3 is TGCGCCAGCAGCTGGAAATCCCCAATGTTAGGGCCTGCAACTAATGAAAAACTGTTTTTT. It yields the protein CASSWKSPMLGPATNEKLFF. The chain combines TRBV5-1 with TRBJ1-4; no reliable D call. V dropped 3 bases and J dropped 0 bases, with 24 bases sitting between them. CDR1 and CDR2 from the germline V gene are SGHRS and YFSETQ. CDR3 length: 20 residues.

There are many counts of this clone. This rearrangement joins TRBV28 to TRBJ2-5; the D is unclear. The V gene's germline CDR1 is MDHEN and CDR2 SYDVKM. Trimming removed 8 bases at V and 5 bases at J, with 15 bases between. The CDR3 spans 13 residues. CDR3 DNA sequence: TGTGCCAGCCGCATGGGCGGAACCGAGACCCAGTACTTC. It codes for CASRMGGTETQYF.

The chain has TRBV4-1 and TRBJ2-5; no definite D call. The V end lost 2 bases, the J end lost 2 bases, and 6 bases lay between the germline ends. Germline V gene data show CDR1 as MGHRA and CDR2 as YSYEKL. The CDR3 has 13 amino acids. Written as DNA, the CDR3 is TGCGCCAGCAGCCAACTGGGACAAGAGACCCAGTACTTC. It codes for CASSQLGQETQYF.

The gene calls are TRBV18 and TRBJ2-5; weak D call: TRBD1 (7 bases). Germline CDR1 is KGHSH and CDR2 is LQKENI. The V end was cut by 3 bases, the J end by 1 base, with 9 bases between. The CDR3 is 14 amino acids. The CDR3 loop reads CASSPRDSQETQYF. CDR3 sequence (DNA): TGTGCCAGCTCACCGCGGGACAGCCAAGAGACCCAGTACTTC.

J is TRBJ2-7 and V is TRBV5-1; 9 bases fit TRBD1. From germline, CDR1 is SGHRS and CDR2 YFSETQ. There are 15 residues in the CDR3. J was trimmed by 1 base and V by 4 bases; bases with no gene match: 6. CDR3 sequence: CASSNAGTGSYEQYF. The CDR3 DNA sequence: TGCGCCAGCAGCAACGCCGGGACAGGGTCCTACGAGCAGTACTTC.

The chain combines TRBV9 with TRBJ2-2; TRBD1 or TRBD2 may be the D gene (5 bases each). CDR1 is SGDLS, CDR2 YYNGEE, per germline. Deletions cut 2 bases from V and 5 bases from J, with 16 bases between. CDR3 size: 16 residues. The CDR3: CASSVRDGISTGELFF. The CDR3 DNA follows: TGTGCCAGCAGCGTCCGGGACGGAATATCGACCGGGGAGCTGTTTTTT.

A note on this clone: A read error likely explains this, since a far larger clone differs by one base. The chain recombines TRBV5-1 with TRBJ2-7; the D is unclear. This CDR3 is built from 13 residues. CDR1 SGHRS and CDR2 YFSETQ come from the germline V gene. CDR3 region: CVSSAEISYEQYF. The DNA of the CDR3 is TGCGTCAGTTCGGCGGAGATCTCCTACGAGCAGTACTTC.

Regarding this clone: Being one base from a much bigger clone, this may be a read error. The rearrangement uses TRBV13 and TRBJ2-1, with 13 bases matching TRBD2. Germline V gives CDR1 PRHDT, CDR2 FYEKMQ (reference sequence). The ends lost 5 bases at V and 5 bases at J; junction bases unmatched: 3. The length of the CDR3 is 15 residues. The CDR3 nucleotides are TGTGCCAGCAGCCCGGGACTAGCGGGACACAATGAGCAGTTCTTC. The encoded protein is CASSPGLAGHNEQFF.

The gene calls are TRBV9 and TRBJ2-1; perhaps TRBD2 as D (5 bases). Deletions cut 4 bases from V and 1 base from J, with 15 bases between. The CDR3 has 16 residues. Germline CDR1 reads SGDLS; CDR2 reads YYNGEE. This CDR3 is CASSPAGQRSYNEQFF. The CDR3 coding sequence is TGTGCCAGCAGCCCGGCGGGCCAGCGGTCCTACAATGAGCAGTTCTTC. The whole variable domain, filled in from reference TRBV9 and TRBJ2-1, reads DSGVTQTPKHLITATGQRVTLRCSPRSGDLSVYWYQQSLDQGLQFLIQYYNGEERAKGNILERFSAQQFPDLHSELNLSSLELGDSALYFCASSPAGQRSYNEQFFGPGTRLTVL.

This rearrangement joins TRBV7-8 to TRBJ1-5; D is unresolved. The V gene's germline CDR1 is SGHVS and CDR2 FQNEAQ. The CDR3 consists of 15 residues. V dropped 6 bases and J dropped 3 bases, with 15 bases sitting between them. CDR3 in amino acids: CASSFTGRFNQPQHF. In nucleotides, the CDR3 is TGTGCCAGCAGTTTCACCGGACGGTTCAATCAGCCCCAGCATTTT.

Of note for this clone: This is likely an artifact of a read error, given a far larger clone one base away. This rearrangement joins TRBV5-4 to TRBJ2-7, with no clear D. With 2 bases removed from V and 2 bases from J, the gap between germline ends came to 2 bases. The CDR3 is 11 amino acids. CDR1 and CDR2 from the germline V gene are SGHNT and YYREEE (reference sequence). The CDR3 loop is CASSFAYEQYF. DNA of the CDR3: TGTGCCAGCAGCTTCGCCTACGAGCAGTACTTC. Combining the CDR3 with reference TRBV5-4 and TRBJ2-7 gives the whole variable domain ETGVTQSPTHLIKTRGQQVTLRCSSQSGHNTVSWYQQALGQGPQFIFQYYREEENGRGNFPPRFSGLQFPNYSSELNVNALELDDSALYLCASSFAYEQYFGPGTRLTVT.

This clone was observed a single time. The V gene is TRBV7-9, the J gene TRBJ2-7, with D maybe TRBD2 (5 bases). This CDR3 is 15 amino acids long. V lost 5 bases to trimming and J lost 0 bases, with 14 bases between them. CDR1 is SEHNR and CDR2 is FQNEAQ in the germline V gene (reference sequence). CDR3 in amino acids: CASSAGSSTSYEQYF. For the CDR3, the DNA is TGTGCCAGCAGCGCCGGGTCTAGCACCTCCTACGAGCAGTACTTC.

This rearrangement joins TRBV5-6 to TRBJ2-1; D gene unclear. Germline CDR1 is SGHDT and CDR2 is YYEEEE. The germline V and J ends were trimmed by 4 bases and 0 bases, with 11 bases remaining between them. The length of the CDR3 is 15 residues. CDR3 residues: CASSPAGPSYNEQFF. CDR3 DNA: TGTGCCAGCAGCCCTGCAGGTCCCTCCTACAATGAGCAGTTCTTC.

The table lists this clone with a few counts. The chain combines TRBV18 with TRBJ2-3; 9 bases align to TRBD1. V lost 2 bases, J lost 5 bases, and 5 bases stayed unmatched. The CDR3 spans 15 residues. From germline, CDR1 is KGHSH and CDR2 LQKENI. In DNA form, the CDR3 reads TGTGCCAGCTCACCAAGCTCGGACAGGGGAGATACGCAGTATTTT. This gives the protein CASSPSSDRGDTQYF.

The V gene is TRBV2, the J gene TRBJ2-7; 8 bases fit TRBD1. From germline, CDR1 is SNHLY and CDR2 FYNNEI. Losses at the gene ends were 1 base for V and 3 bases for J; bases not matched to a gene: 2. This CDR3 comprises 14 residues. Here the CDR3 reads CASSEDRGDYEQYF. The DNA of the CDR3 is TGTGCCAGCAGTGAAGACAGGGGGGACTACGAGCAGTACTTC.

The rearrangement uses TRBV5-8 and TRBJ1-1; perhaps TRBD1 as D (6 bases). CDR1 is SGHTS, CDR2 YDEGEE, per germline. V dropped 1 base and J dropped 3 bases, with 7 bases sitting between them. CDR3 length: 13 amino acids. The CDR3 nucleotides read TGTGCCAGCAGCTTGCAGGGGTACACTGAAGCTTTCTTT. Encoded protein: CASSLQGYTEAFF.

Comment on this clone: A far larger clone is only one base removed, so a read error is likely. Additional DNA sequences in this sample encode the identical CDR3. V and J are TRBV7-2 and TRBJ1-5; a weak D match, TRBD1 (5 bases). CDR1 SGHTA and CDR2 FQGNSA come from the germline V gene. This CDR3 spans 13 amino acids. V lost 2 bases and J lost 5, with 7 bases in between. The CDR3 DNA sequence: TGTGCCAGCAGCTTACAGGGAGATCAGCCCCAGCATTTT. This translates into CASSLQGDQPQHF.

The rearrangement uses TRBV5-1 and TRBJ2-5, with a weak D call TRBD2 (6 bases). Germline V CDR1 and CDR2: SGHRS, YFSETQ. V gave up 3 bases and J gave up 0 bases, with 12 bases separating them. The CDR3 covers 15 residues. The CDR3 region is CASSWSGLYQETQYF. Written as DNA, the CDR3 is TGCGCCAGCAGCTGGAGCGGGTTGTACCAAGAGACCCAGTACTTC.

Note on this clone: Other DNA sequences in the sample encode the same CDR3. The chain combines TRBV18 with TRBJ1-5; D remains ambiguous. CDR3 size: 12 residues. V lost 3 bases, J lost 1 base, and 1 base lay in between. Germline lookup yields CDR1 KGHSH and CDR2 LQKENI. Here the CDR3 DNA reads TGTGCCAGCTCACCGAGCAATCAGCCCCAGCATTTT. Amino acid sequence: CASSPSNQPQHF. The variable domain in full, completed from reference TRBV18 and TRBJ1-5, reads NAGVMQNPRHLVRRRGQEARLRCSPMKGHSHVYWYRQLPEEGLKFMVYLQKENIIDESGMPKERFSAEFPKEGPSILRIQQVVRGDSAAYFCASSPSNQPQHFGDGTRLSIL.

To note about this clone: This may stem from a read error, because a much larger clone lies one nucleotide away. V gene TRBV20-1 combines with J gene TRBJ2-1; weak D call: TRBD2 (5 bases). CDR1 DFQATT and CDR2 SNEGSKA come from the germline V gene (reference sequence). V was cut by 5 bases and J by 8 bases, with 10 bases left in between. The CDR3 is made up of 11 amino acids. CDR3 coding DNA: TGCAGTGCTCGTCCGGAGGATGAGCAGTTCTTC. Protein sequence: CSARPEDEQFF.

Details on this clone: One junction end disagrees with the germline gene, perhaps due to a read error. The chain employs TRBV9 and TRBJ2-3; 8 bases match TRBD2. The CDR3 is 15 residues long. CDR1 and CDR2 (germline): SGDLS, YYNGEE. CDR3: CATSLSGRGTDTQYF. Written as DNA, the CDR3 is TGTGCCACCAGCTTAAGCGGGAGAGGCACAGATACGCAGTATTTT.